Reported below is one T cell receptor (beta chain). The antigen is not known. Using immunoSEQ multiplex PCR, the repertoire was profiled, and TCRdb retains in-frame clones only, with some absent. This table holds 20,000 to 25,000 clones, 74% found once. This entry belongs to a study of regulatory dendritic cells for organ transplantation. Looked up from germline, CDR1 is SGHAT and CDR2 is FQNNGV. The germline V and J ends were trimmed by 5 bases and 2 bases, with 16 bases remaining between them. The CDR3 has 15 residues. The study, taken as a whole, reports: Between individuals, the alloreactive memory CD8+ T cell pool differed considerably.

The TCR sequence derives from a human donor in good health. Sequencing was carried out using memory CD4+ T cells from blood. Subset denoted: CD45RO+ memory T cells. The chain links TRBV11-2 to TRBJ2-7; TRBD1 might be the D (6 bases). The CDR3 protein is CASSPLRGRPYEQYF. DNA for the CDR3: TGTGCCAGCAGCCCCCTCAGGGGACGGCCCTACGAGCAGTACTTC.